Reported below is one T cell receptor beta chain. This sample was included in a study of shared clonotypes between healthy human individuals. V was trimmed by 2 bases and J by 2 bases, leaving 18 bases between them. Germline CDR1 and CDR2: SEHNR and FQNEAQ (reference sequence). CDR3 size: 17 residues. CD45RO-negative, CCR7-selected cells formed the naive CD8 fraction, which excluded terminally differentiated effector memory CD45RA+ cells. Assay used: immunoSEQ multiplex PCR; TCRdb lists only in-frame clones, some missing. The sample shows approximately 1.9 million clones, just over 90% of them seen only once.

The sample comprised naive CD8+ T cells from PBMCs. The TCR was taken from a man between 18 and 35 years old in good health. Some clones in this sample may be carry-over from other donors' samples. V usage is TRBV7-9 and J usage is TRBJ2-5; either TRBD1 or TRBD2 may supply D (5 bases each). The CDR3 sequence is CASSLLLVQGEQETQYF. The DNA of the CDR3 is TGTGCCAGCAGCTTACTTTTGGTTCAGGGAGAGCAAGAGACCCAGTACTTC. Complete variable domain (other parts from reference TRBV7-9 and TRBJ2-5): DTGVSQNPRHKITKRGQNVTFRCDPISEHNRLYWYRQTLGQGPEFLTYFQNEAQLEKSRLLSDRFSAERPKGSFSTLEIQRTEQGDSAMYLCASSLLLVQGEQETQYFGPGTRLLVL.